One sample yielded the 29 T cell receptor beta chains listed below, sequenced in a study of OX40 agonist ivuxolimab in advanced cancers. The method was immunoSEQ multiplex PCR; TCRdb's version includes in-frame clones alone and lacks a portion of them. The top ten clones hold about 10% of a sample with about 48,000 clones, about 88% of them seen once. The sequences come from CD4+ or CD8+ T cells sorted from blood, collected in a trial of the OX40 agonist ivuxolimab. The receptor source for this set is an adult with an advanced solid tumor such as melanoma, head and neck, liver or kidney cancer.

The rearrangement uses TRBV19 and TRBJ1-2; 12 bases align to TRBD1. V trimming: 6 bases; J trimming: 5 bases; junction bases outside the gene matches: 7. The CDR3 is made up of 15 amino acids. CDR1 LNHDA and CDR2 SQIVND come from the germline V gene (reference sequence). The CDR3 region has the DNA TGTGCCAGTAGACCCGGGACAGGGGGCTTTTATGGCTACACCTTC. It encodes CASRPGTGGFYGYTF.

The rearrangement joins TRBV4-1 to TRBJ1-1; the match to TRBD1 covers 8 bases. Germline V gives CDR1 MGHRA, CDR2 YSYEKL. With V trimmed by 0 bases and J by 5 bases, 5 bases remained unmatched. The CDR3 loop spans 15 amino acids. The chain's CDR3 is CASSQETGERTEAFF. The CDR3 DNA is TGCGCCAGCAGCCAAGAGACAGGGGAGCGTACTGAAGCTTTCTTT.

This chain joins TRBV2 and TRBJ2-5; 10 bases match TRBD2. The CDR3 length is 18 residues. CDR1 and CDR2 from the germline V gene are SNHLY and FYNNEI. V lost 5 bases to trimming and J lost 5 bases; unmatched junction nucleotides: 17. The DNA of the CDR3 is TGTGCCAGCAGTCTTTTTCGTCGAGCGGGGGGGAAATGGGAGACCCAGTACTTC. Translated, it gives CASSLFRRAGGKWETQYF. The variable domain in full, with the rest retrieved from reference TRBV2 and TRBJ2-5, is EPEVTQTPSHQVTQMGQEVILRCVPISNHLYFYWYRQILGQKVEFLVSFYNNEISEKSEIFDDQFSVERPDGSNFTLKIRSTKLEDSAMYFCASSLFRRAGGKWETQYFGPGTRLLVL.

The chain is built from TRBV28 and TRBJ2-1; a weak D match, TRBD1 (5 bases). Germline lookup yields CDR1 MDHEN and CDR2 SYDVKM. V lost 1 base and J lost 5, with 9 bases in between. The CDR3 is made up of 14 amino acids. The CDR3 loop is CASSLLGLDNEQFF. The CDR3, as DNA: TGTGCCAGCAGTTTATTGGGGCTAGACAATGAGCAGTTCTTC. Full variable domain (rest looked up from reference TRBV28 and TRBJ2-1): DVKVTQSSRYLVKRTGEKVFLECVQDMDHENMFWYRQDPGLGLRLIYFSYDVKMKEKGDIPEGYSVSREKKERFSLILESASTNQTSMYLCASSLLGLDNEQFFGPGTRLTVL.

The gene calls are TRBV2 and TRBJ2-1; D gene uncertain. Germline V CDR1 and CDR2: SNHLY, FYNNEI. V was trimmed by 0 bases and J by 1 base, leaving 7 bases between them. The CDR3 length is 15 residues. In nucleotides, the CDR3 is TGTGCCAGCAGTGAAGCGAAGGGTTCCTACAATGAGCAGTTCTTC. This sequence encodes CASSEAKGSYNEQFF.

V is TRBV29-1 and J is TRBJ2-2; D is possibly TRBD1 or TRBD2 (5 bases each). The CDR3 has 12 residues. Per the germline V gene, CDR1 is SQVTM and CDR2 is ANQGSEA. Trimming removed 5 bases at V and 4 bases at J, with 8 bases between. The chain's CDR3 is CSVTGATGELFF. In DNA, the CDR3 is TGCAGCGTTACCGGGGCCACCGGGGAGCTGTTTTTT.

The chain links TRBV9 to TRBJ2-7; TRBD1 aligns across 12 bases. The V gene's germline CDR1 is SGDLS and CDR2 YYNGEE. The CDR3 is 16 amino acids. V lost 3 bases to trimming and J lost 2 bases; unmatched junction nucleotides: 6. The CDR3 sequence: CASSAGGTGGPYEQYF. CDR3 nucleotides: TGTGCCAGCAGCGCCGGGGGGACAGGGGGCCCCTACGAGCAGTACTTC.

This clone was seen just once. CDR3 residues: CASSLVGGTSTDTQYF. The CDR3 DNA reads TGTGCCAGCAGCTTAGTTGGGGGGACTAGCACAGATACGCAGTATTTT. The chain has TRBV7-9 and TRBJ2-3, with D possibly matching TRBD2 (6 bases). The CDR3 loop spans 16 amino acids. The V and J ends lost 1 base and 0 bases respectively, with 11 bases between them. Germline CDR1 reads SEHNR; CDR2 reads FQNEAQ (reference sequence).

This clone was observed once. The V and J genes are TRBV2 and TRBJ2-1; TRBD2 matches 12 bases. J lost 6 bases, V lost 5 bases, and 8 bases had no gene match. The CDR3 totals 16 residues. Germline CDR1 SNHLY, CDR2 FYNNEI. The CDR3, as DNA: TGTGCCAGCAGTACACGGACTAGCGGGGACCGCAATGAGCAGTTCTTC. It specifies CASSTRTSGDRNEQFF.

This sequence joins TRBV9 and TRBJ1-2; unclear D gene. Trimming pared 3 bases from V and 0 bases from J, leaving 9 bases between. This CDR3 has 14 amino acids. Germline assignment: CDR1 SGDLS and CDR2 YYNGEE. CDR3 amino acids: CASSGITANYGYTF. CDR3 nucleotides: TGTGCCAGCAGCGGAATAACAGCTAACTATGGCTACACCTTC.

The chain employs TRBV13 and TRBJ2-1, with D perhaps matching TRBD1 (6 bases). Germline V CDR1 and CDR2: PRHDT, FYEKMQ (reference sequence). This CDR3 contains 15 residues. The V end lost 5 bases, the J end lost 0 bases, and 11 bases lay between the germline ends. CDR3 loop: CASSGDRSSYNEQFF. CDR3 in DNA: TGTGCCAGCAGCGGTGACAGGAGCTCCTACAATGAGCAGTTCTTC. Together with reference TRBV13 and TRBJ2-1, the CDR3 gives the full variable domain: AAGVIQSPRHLIKEKRETATLKCYPIPRHDTVYWYQQGPGQDPQFLISFYEKMQSDKGSIPDRFSAQQFSDYHSELNMSSLELGDSALYFCASSGDRSSYNEQFFGPGTRLTVL.

The V gene is TRBV5-6, the J gene TRBJ1-2, with TRBD1 matching 7 bases. The V gene end was trimmed by 2 bases and the J gene end by 8 bases; junction bases not matched to a gene: 6. Germline V lookup: CDR1 SGHDT, CDR2 YYEEEE. The CDR3 is made up of 13 amino acids. The CDR3: CASSFTGEEGYTF. For the CDR3, the DNA is TGTGCCAGCAGCTTTACAGGGGAGGAGGGCTACACCTTC.

The chain carries TRBV6-6 and TRBJ2-1; no clear D gene. Trimming took off 3 bases at V and 2 bases at J, with 5 bases between the two ends. This CDR3 has 13 residues. The germline V gene has CDR1 MNHNY and CDR2 SVGAGI (reference sequence). CDR3 nucleotides: TGTGCCAGCAGTTATGAGGCCTACAATGAGCAGTTCTTC. The encoded protein is CASSYEAYNEQFF.

J is TRBJ2-7 and V is TRBV5-6; 15 bases align to TRBD2. This CDR3 has 17 residues. The germline V gene has CDR1 SGHDT and CDR2 YYEEEE. The V gene end was trimmed by 4 bases and the J gene end by 3 bases; junction bases not matched to a gene: 8. The CDR3 DNA follows: TGTGCCAGCAGCGGCGGGACTAGCGGGGGGCCGATCTACGAGCAGTACTTC. Protein sequence: CASSGGTSGGPIYEQYF.

This clone was observed a single time. The chain links TRBV7-8 to TRBJ2-1, with D possibly matching TRBD2 (6 bases). CDR3 size: 15 residues. Germline V lookup: CDR1 SGHVS, CDR2 FQNEAQ. Deletions cut 8 bases from V and 2 bases from J, with 16 bases between. CDR3 loop: CASGWGTDPYNEQFF. For the CDR3, the DNA is TGTGCCAGCGGATGGGGGACTGACCCCTACAATGAGCAGTTCTTC.

J is TRBJ2-7 and V is TRBV4-3; 7 bases match TRBD1. The ends lost 1 base at V and 5 bases at J; junction bases unmatched: 5. Germline CDR1 reads LGHNA; CDR2 reads YSLEER. The length of the CDR3 is 14 residues. CDR3 sequence reads: CASSQAQGNDEQYF. The CDR3 coding sequence is TGCGCCAGCAGCCAAGCACAGGGGAACGACGAGCAGTACTTC.

This chain joins TRBV27 and TRBJ2-1; D not certain. V was shortened by 5 bases and J by 7 bases, with 21 bases between the two germline ends. The CDR3 sequence is 16 residues long. Germline V gives CDR1 MNHEY, CDR2 SMNVEV (reference sequence). The CDR3: CASSPHEDGIWNEQFF. As DNA, the CDR3 is TGTGCCAGCAGTCCGCACGAGGACGGCATATGGAATGAGCAGTTCTTC.

V gene TRBV6-1 combines with J gene TRBJ2-5; D is ambiguous. Germline V lookup: CDR1 MNHNS, CDR2 SASEGT. This CDR3 contains 9 residues. Trimming left V 10 bases short and J 1 base short, with 1 base between. Written as DNA, the CDR3 is TGTGCCACCCAAGAGACCCAGTACTTC. The encoded protein is CATQETQYF.

V usage is TRBV27 and J usage is TRBJ2-1, with D uncertain. The CDR3 has 15 amino acids. The germline V gene has CDR1 MNHEY and CDR2 SMNVEV (reference sequence). V was trimmed by 1 base and J by 7 bases, leaving 14 bases between them. CDR3 protein: CASSLFGNVGNEQFF. CDR3 sequence (DNA): TGTGCCAGCAGTTTATTCGGAAACGTGGGGAATGAGCAGTTCTTC.

The chain employs TRBV4-1 and TRBJ2-7; D gene unclear. The CDR3 is 12 amino acids. V lost 3 bases and J 1 base, leaving 4 bases between the germline ends. Germline-derived CDR1 and CDR2 are MGHRA and YSYEKL. The chain's CDR3 is CASSQASYEQYF. CDR3 in DNA: TGCGCCAGCAGCCAGGCGTCCTACGAGCAGTACTTC.

The CDR3 sequence is CASSPDPAGTAPNEKLFF. As DNA, the CDR3 is TGTGCCAGCAGCCCCGACCCGGCCGGGACGGCTCCCAATGAAAAACTGTTTTTT. The rearrangement links TRBV11-2 to TRBJ1-4, with D possibly being TRBD1 (5 bases). Between the trimmed V and J ends, which lost 5 bases and 5 bases, there was a span of 24 bases. The CDR3 totals 18 residues. Looked up from germline, CDR1 is SGHAT and CDR2 is FQNNGV.

The chain carries TRBV6-5 and TRBJ2-4; D may correspond to TRBD1 or TRBD2 (5 bases each). Between the trimmed V and J ends, which lost 5 bases and 9 bases, there was a span of 17 bases. In germline, CDR1 is MNHEY, CDR2 SVGAGI. The CDR3 is 14 amino acids. The chain's CDR3 is CASSPFGPGPIQYF. The CDR3 region has the DNA TGTGCCAGCAGTCCTTTCGGGCCGGGGCCCATTCAGTACTTC.

The V call is TRBV13, the J call TRBJ2-7, with D perhaps being TRBD1 or TRBD2 (7 bases each). This CDR3 is built from 15 residues. V was trimmed by 3 bases and J by 4 bases, leaving 16 bases between them. CDR1 PRHDT and CDR2 FYEKMQ come from the germline V gene (reference sequence). CDR3 residues: CASSFRGGGEYEQYF. For the CDR3, the DNA is TGTGCCAGCAGCTTTCGGGGAGGGGGCGAATACGAGCAGTACTTC.

The chain carries TRBV2 and TRBJ2-7; D is possibly TRBD1 (6 bases). Germline V gene data show CDR1 as SNHLY and CDR2 as FYNNEI. With 2 bases removed from V and 2 bases from J, the gap between germline ends came to 16 bases. CDR3 length: 16 amino acids. CDR3 DNA sequence: TGTGCCAGCAGTGAAAATCTGGGGGCGATCACCTACGAGCAGTACTTC. Translated: CASSENLGAITYEQYF.

This chain joins TRBV7-2 and TRBJ2-1, with D possibly matching TRBD2 (7 bases). Germline CDR1 is SGHTA and CDR2 is FQGNSA. The CDR3 runs 15 residues. The V gene lost 5 bases and the J gene lost 1 base, with 12 bases spanning the gap. CDR3 DNA sequence: TGTGCCAGCAGCGGGGGGGCAGGATCCTACAATGAGCAGTTCTTC. It translates to CASSGGAGSYNEQFF.

V is TRBV19 and J is TRBJ2-3; D may be TRBD1 (6 bases). CDR1 and CDR2 from the germline V gene are LNHDA and SQIVND (reference sequence). The CDR3 has 11 amino acids. V lost 7 bases and J 11 bases, leaving 13 bases between the germline ends. The CDR3 sequence is CASIGGTVQYF. The CDR3 coding sequence is TGTGCCAGTATTGGGGGCACGGTGCAGTATTTT.

As to this clone: The junction departs from the called germline gene at one end, perhaps through a read error. The J gene is TRBJ2-2, the V gene TRBV19; D perhaps matches TRBD1 (6 bases). Germline CDR1 and CDR2: LNHDA and SQIVND (reference sequence). The CDR3 is 11 residues long. The CDR3 spells CAGAWQGSLVF. The CDR3 nucleotides read TGTGCCGGTGCCTGGCAGGGGAGCTTGGTTTTT.

This rearrangement joins TRBV27 to TRBJ2-3; D may be TRBD1 or TRBD2 (5 bases each). The V end lost 10 bases, the J end lost 2 bases, and 16 bases lay between the germline ends. The CDR3 has 14 residues. The germline gives CDR1 MNHEY, CDR2 SMNVEV (reference sequence). The CDR3 sequence: CATRGVGVTDTQYF. The DNA of the CDR3 is TGTGCCACAAGAGGGGTTGGTGTCACAGATACGCAGTATTTT.

V usage is TRBV28 and J usage is TRBJ1-5; unclear D gene. Germline V gives CDR1 MDHEN, CDR2 SYDVKM. CDR3 length: 14 residues. V gave up 3 bases and J gave up 0 bases, with 6 bases separating them. The DNA of the CDR3 is TGTGCCAGCAGTTTCGCGCCTAGCAATCAGCCCCAGCATTTT. It translates to CASSFAPSNQPQHF.